This T cell receptor (beta chain) was documented in a study of T cells after yellow fever vaccination. Overall study findings and caveats: Bulk-population clonotypes that are abundant could appear as contaminants in FACS-sorted repertoires.

This clonotype has at least ten counts. As yet, its antigen is unknown. V dropped 4 bases and J dropped 7; count of bases not matched to a gene: 8. CDR3 length: 14 amino acids. Per germline, CDR1 SGHNT and CDR2 YYREEE (reference sequence). 5'RACE template switching added a universal primer site and UMIs to TCR cDNA. Using its own MiXCR run on the 5' RACE reads, TCRdb lists one record per CDR3 protein. Of about 250,000 distinct CDR3 sequences in the sample, around 3.5% are singletons; the top ten hold roughly a fifth. This material consisted of PBMCs, taken 15 days after the yellow fever booster vaccination. The TCR was taken from a man between 18 and 35 years old who received the YFV17D yellow fever vaccine. This chain connects TRBV5-4 to TRBJ2-7; 10 bases map to TRBD1. Here the CDR3 reads CASSQTGTGEEQYF. The CDR3, as DNA: TGTGCCAGCAGCCAGACCGGGACAGGGGAAGAGCAGTACTTC.